A selection of T cell receptor beta chains follows, all from one sample in a study of vaccination and CD4 T cells after COVID-19. Antigens for these TCRs are unknown. TCRdb itself ran the PCR reads through MiXCR, one entry per CDR3 protein. The profile shows about 17,000 distinct CDR3 sequences, about 53% of them singletons. Sequenced input: CD4+ T cells from blood, cultured in vitro. The receptors stem from a human donor who had recovered from COVID-19. The conserved cysteine and the conserved F or W are not part of the CDR3 here. D genes are given only for firm matches.

D gene,V gene,J gene,CDR3 protein
-,TRBV12-3/TRBV12-4,TRBJ1-1,ASRGAGGDTEAF
TRBD1,TRBV20-1,TRBJ2-7,SATVTGQGWIEQY
-,TRBV20-1,TRBJ1-2,SARPLNYGYT
TRBD1,TRBV19,TRBJ1-2,ASSTTGTDYGYT
TRBD1,TRBV5-1,TRBJ1-6,ASSPGQGNSPLH
-,TRBV2,TRBJ2-5,ATQSPGETQY
TRBD1,TRBV10-3,TRBJ2-3,AISGRDRGTDTQY
-,TRBV27,TRBJ2-3,ASSLLSFKTGTTQY
-,TRBV20-1,TRBJ2-5,SAVLKGGWETQY
-,TRBV12-3/TRBV12-4,TRBJ1-2,ASSSRTQPGYT
-,TRBV7-2,TRBJ2-5,ASSVSRGETQY
-,TRBV29-1,TRBJ2-5,SVFGRGPQY
-,TRBV7-9,TRBJ1-6,ASSFGAVTANSPLH
TRBD1,TRBV27,TRBJ1-5,ASKGLGTGQNQPQH
-,TRBV27,TRBJ1-2,ASSFRGIDGYT
-,TRBV20-1,TRBJ1-1,SARDLRGNTEAF
-,TRBV5-6,TRBJ1-2,ASSQQTGMVRYT
-,TRBV7-2,TRBJ2-7,ASSLAHYEQY
-,TRBV27,TRBJ2-3,ASSLWGTDTQY
-,TRBV5-1,TRBJ2-5,ASILSGHPGETQY
-,TRBV18,TRBJ2-3,ASSPPSLSSTDTQY
TRBD2,TRBV4-1,TRBJ2-1,ASSQPLKRGGNEQF
TRBD1,TRBV2,TRBJ1-4,ASSVGAGGYEKLF
TRBD1,TRBV20-1,TRBJ2-5,SGGTDRQETQY
-,TRBV6-1,TRBJ1-2,ASSGQNYGYT
-,TRBV10-3,TRBJ1-1,AIGGSGRAEAF
TRBD1,TRBV27,TRBJ1-4,ASSTRQGDEKLF
-,TRBV7-9,TRBJ1-1,ASSLEQDTEAF
-,TRBV20-1,TRBJ1-5,SARGPGVTQPQH
TRBD2,TRBV6-1,TRBJ2-5,ASTSSRLAARVIGETQY
-,TRBV4-3,TRBJ2-3,ASSPAPRGQADTQY
TRBD2,TRBV20-1,TRBJ2-3,SARRWASGRDTQY
TRBD2,TRBV19,TRBJ2-7,ASSRGLGGEQY
TRBD2,TRBV6-2/TRBV6-3,TRBJ2-3,ASSDRSLAGNTQY
-,TRBV19,TRBJ2-7,ASSKGSIYYEQY
-,TRBV21-1,TRBJ2-2,ASSVQVEGGYTGELF
TRBD2,TRBV20-1,TRBJ2-3,SASITSGRYDTQY
-,TRBV7-2,TRBJ1-2,ASSSPGLNYGYT
-,TRBV2,TRBJ1-2,ASSEEPGVRGYT
TRBD1,TRBV6-5,TRBJ1-2,ASSYSDQGGGYT
-,TRBV7-2,TRBJ2-7,ASSSQGEPVEQY
TRBD2,TRBV18,TRBJ2-7,ASSPPGSGAWGEQY
-,TRBV19,TRBJ2-4,ASSIGRADIQY
-,TRBV7-8,TRBJ1-3,ASSLQGSNTIY
TRBD2,TRBV15,TRBJ2-7,ATSRDWPGLSYEQY